This T cell receptor beta chain is drawn from a study of CD8 T cells in Susac syndrome. Sequencing of TCR beta, carried out with a high-throughput approach, was applied to CD8+ and CD4+ T cells from the blood. Controls were drawn from healthy donors and were matched for age and sex. RNA, at about 0.5 to 1 ug, was reverse transcribed with random hexamers. TCR beta CDR3 was amplified by immunoSEQ multiplex PCR. This amplification extended across 54 Vbeta and 13 Jbeta segments. TCRdb passed the immunoSEQ multiplex PCR reads through MiXCR, listing each CDR3 protein once. The sample consists of 130,000 to 150,000 distinct CDR3 sequences, 94% of them appearing once. Study-level results: The study admitted that it had a relatively small number of individuals in its TCR sequencing and HLA analysis.

The germline V gene has CDR1 SNHLY and CDR2 FYNNEI. The CDR3 runs to 16 residues. As concerns this clonotype: What it recognizes is unknown. A junction end diverges from the germline sequence, so it may reflect a read error.

The rearrangement uses TRBV2 and TRBJ2-5, with D possibly being TRBD2 (5 bases). This sequence was found in a human donor in good health. The material sequenced was CD4+ T cells from PBMCs. The CDR3 coding sequence is TGTGCCAGCAAGGCTAAAGCGAGGCTAGCTCTGGAGACCCAGTGCTTC. Residues: CASKAKARLALETQCF.